The rows below give T cell receptor beta chains drawn from one sample of a study of cytomegalovirus exposure and HLA in healthy donors. The protocol was immunoSEQ multiplex PCR, while the TCRdb copy is restricted to in-frame clones and leaves out a portion. The sample includes approximately 61,000 clones, approximately 72% of them seen just once. Material for sequencing was PBMCs. These receptors all stem from a man aged 50 to 59 in good health and CMV-seropositive. The CDR3 runs from the conserved cysteine through the conserved F or W. Fields, in order: J gene, D gene, V gene, clone size, CDR3 DNA, CDR3 protein. D genes are given only for firm matches. Size is omitted from some rows. Given values are once, few, many or a class for expanded clones.

J: TRBJ2-2
D: TRBD2
V: TRBV7-2
size: .
DNA: TGTGCCAGCCGGCGCGGGGGGGCCGCGGGGGAAACCGGGGAGCTGTTTTTT
CDR3: CASRRGGAAGETGELFF

J: TRBJ1-1
D: .
V: TRBV19
size: once
DNA: TGTGCCAGTAGTCAGGGGTCCCGGCTGAACACTGAAGCTTTCTTT
CDR3: CASSQGSRLNTEAFF

J: TRBJ1-1
D: TRBD1
V: TRBV15
size: .
DNA: TGTGCCACCAGCAGAGGGACAGGGGGTAAAACTGAAGCTTTCTTT
CDR3: CATSRGTGGKTEAFF

J: TRBJ1-5
D: TRBD1
V: TRBV2
size: few
DNA: TGTGCCAGCAGCGTCCCGGGACAGGGTTCCGTTCTTAATCAGCCCCAGCATTTT
CDR3: CASSVPGQGSVLNQPQHF

J: TRBJ1-1
D: TRBD1
V: TRBV6-6
size: once
DNA: TGTGCCAGCAGTGGCTCAGGGGGCCGGGACACTGAAGCTTTCTTT
CDR3: CASSGSGGRDTEAFF

J: TRBJ1-6
D: TRBD1
V: TRBV5-1
size: .
DNA: TGCGCCAGCAGCCCCACGACAGGGATTACCAATTCACCCCTCCACTTT
CDR3: CASSPTTGITNSPLHF

J: TRBJ2-7
D: .
V: TRBV6-5
size: .
DNA: TGTGCCACCCGGGACTTCTCCTACGAGCAGTACTTC
CDR3: CATRDFSYEQYF

J: TRBJ2-3
D: .
V: TRBV19
size: .
DNA: TGTGCCAGTAGTCTTTTACCGGTAGATACGCAGTATTTT
CDR3: CASSLLPVDTQYF

J: TRBJ2-7
D: TRBD1
V: TRBV5-1
size: .
DNA: TGCGCCAGCAGCTTCGGACAGGGGGGCTACGAGCAGTACTTC
CDR3: CASSFGQGGYEQYF

J: TRBJ2-7
D: .
V: TRBV5-1
size: .
DNA: TGCGCCAGCAGCTTTTCCGGAGAGAGCTACGAGCAGTACTTC
CDR3: CASSFSGESYEQYF

J: TRBJ2-7
D: .
V: TRBV6-1
size: .
DNA: TGTGCCAGCAGCCCCAGGGGTAGTTCCTACGAGCAGTACTTC
CDR3: CASSPRGSSYEQYF

J: TRBJ2-7
D: TRBD2
V: TRBV28
size: .
DNA: TGTGCCAGCAGTTTAGAGCGGGGGGTCTACGAGCAGTACTTC
CDR3: CASSLERGVYEQYF

J: TRBJ2-4
D: TRBD1
V: TRBV10-2
size: .
DNA: TGCGCCAGCAGTGAGAGGGACAGAGCCATTCAGTACTTC
CDR3: CASSERDRAIQYF

J: TRBJ2-4
D: .
V: TRBV6-1
size: .
DNA: TGTGCCAGCAGCCGAACAGGGGAGGTAAACATTCAGTACTTC
CDR3: CASSRTGEVNIQYF

J: TRBJ2-7
D: .
V: TRBV27
size: .
DNA: TGTGCCAGCAGCCTCAGGGACACAGGCCCCAACGAGCAGTACTTC
CDR3: CASSLRDTGPNEQYF

J: TRBJ1-5
D: TRBD1
V: TRBV6-1
size: .
DNA: TGTGCCAGCAAGACAGGGGATAGCAATCAGCCCCAGCATTTT
CDR3: CASKTGDSNQPQHF

J: TRBJ2-7
D: TRBD2
V: TRBV6-5
size: .
DNA: TGTGCCAGCAGTCTAGCGGGAGGGCCCTACGAGCAGTACTTC
CDR3: CASSLAGGPYEQYF

J: TRBJ1-1
D: .
V: TRBV6-1
size: .
DNA: TGTGCCAGCAGTGAAGGTTGGGCCCCGAACACTGAAGCTTTCTTT
CDR3: CASSEGWAPNTEAFF

J: TRBJ2-7
D: TRBD2
V: TRBV9
size: .
DNA: TGTGCCAGCAGCGTTTTAGCGGGCTCATCCGCCCACGAGCAGTACTTC
CDR3: CASSVLAGSSAHEQYF

J: TRBJ2-7
D: .
V: TRBV5-6
size: few
DNA: TGTGCCAGCAGCTTCAGGGTCGGGGAGCAGTACTTC
CDR3: CASSFRVGEQYF

J: TRBJ1-1
D: TRBD1
V: TRBV6-6
size: .
DNA: TGTGCCAGCAGCCTTTATGGACAGGGGATGATTGAAGCTTTCTTT
CDR3: CASSLYGQGMIEAFF

J: TRBJ2-3
D: .
V: TRBV12-5
size: .
DNA: TGTGCTAGTGGTTTGTATCCAGATACGCAGTATTTT
CDR3: CASGLYPDTQYF

J: TRBJ1-4
D: .
V: TRBV6-1
size: .
DNA: TGTGCCAGCAGTGGGCGGAGCCGAGGTGGCGAAAAACTGTTTTTT
CDR3: CASSGRSRGGEKLFF